This T cell receptor beta chain comes out of a study of cytomegalovirus exposure and HLA in healthy donors. For the study at large: Researchers previously reported finding just under 120 million unique TCR beta sequences from 150 million to 200 million T cells. Whole-study findings and limits: In most subjects, TCR beta sequences reportedly gave accurate predictions of HLA-A and HLA-B alleles. Among TCR sequences, most were rare, though some public TCRs appeared in many donors. In a later analysis, across HLA loci, associated TCR counts were highest for DRB1, lowest for HLA-C.

Primers for the PCR totalled 60 Vbeta and 13 Jbeta. The method was immunoSEQ multiplex PCR; TCRdb's version includes in-frame clones alone and lacks a portion of them. This sample has 100,000 to 130,000 clones, with approximately 76% found just once. Concerning this clone: The antigen is unknown.

From germline, CDR1 is SGHNT and CDR2 YYREEE (reference sequence). V shed 4 bases and J shed 1 base, with 12 bases lying between them. The CDR3 has 15 amino acids. The chain combines TRBV5-4 with TRBJ2-1, with D possibly being TRBD1 (6 bases). The clonotype was recovered from a man between 18 and 35 years old in good health and CMV-seronegative. The sample consisted of PBMCs. This CDR3 is CASSVTGSSYNEQFF. The CDR3 nucleotides read TGTGCCAGCAGCGTCACAGGGAGTTCCTACAATGAGCAGTTCTTC.